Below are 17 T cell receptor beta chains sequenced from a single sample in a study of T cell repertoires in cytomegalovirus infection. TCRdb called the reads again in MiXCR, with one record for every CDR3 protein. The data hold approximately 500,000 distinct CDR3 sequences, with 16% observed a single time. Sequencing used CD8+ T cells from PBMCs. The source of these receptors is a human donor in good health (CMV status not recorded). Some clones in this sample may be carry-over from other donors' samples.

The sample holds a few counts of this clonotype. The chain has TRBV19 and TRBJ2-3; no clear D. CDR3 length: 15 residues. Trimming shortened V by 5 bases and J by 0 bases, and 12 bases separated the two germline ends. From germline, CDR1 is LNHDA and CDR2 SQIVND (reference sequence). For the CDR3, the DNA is TGTGCCAGTAGTTTACGACGAGTTAGCACAGATACGCAGTATTTT. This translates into CASSLRRVSTDTQYF.

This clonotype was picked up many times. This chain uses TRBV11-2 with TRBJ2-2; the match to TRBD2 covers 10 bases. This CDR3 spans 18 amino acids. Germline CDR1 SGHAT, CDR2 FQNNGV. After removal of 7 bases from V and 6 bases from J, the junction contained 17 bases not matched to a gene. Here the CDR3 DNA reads TGTGCCAGCATCCCCCCAGCGGGAGGGCCAGCAGGGGCCGGGGAGCTGTTTTTT. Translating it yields CASIPPAGGPAGAGELFF.

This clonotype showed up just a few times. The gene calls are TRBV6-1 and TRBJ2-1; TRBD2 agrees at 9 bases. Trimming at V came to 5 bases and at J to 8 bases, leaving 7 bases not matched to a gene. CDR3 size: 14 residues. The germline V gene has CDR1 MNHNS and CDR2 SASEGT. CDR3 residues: CASSLAGVVDEQFF. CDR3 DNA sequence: TGTGCCAGCAGTTTAGCGGGGGTGGTCGATGAGCAGTTCTTC.

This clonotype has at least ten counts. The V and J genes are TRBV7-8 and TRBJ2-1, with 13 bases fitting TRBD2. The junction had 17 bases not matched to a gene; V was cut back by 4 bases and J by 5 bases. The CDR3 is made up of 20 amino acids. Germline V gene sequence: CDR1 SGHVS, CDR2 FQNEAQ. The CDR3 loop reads CASSSRYGTSGGALNNEQFF. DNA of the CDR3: TGTGCCAGCAGCTCTCGATACGGAACTAGCGGGGGGGCCTTAAACAATGAGCAGTTCTTC. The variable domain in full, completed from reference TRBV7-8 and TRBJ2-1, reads GAGVSQSPRYKVAKRGQDVALRCDPISGHVSLFWYQQALGQGPEFLTYFQNEAQLDKSGLPSDRFFAERPEGSVSTLKIQRTQQEDSAVYLCASSSRYGTSGGALNNEQFFGPGTRLTVL.

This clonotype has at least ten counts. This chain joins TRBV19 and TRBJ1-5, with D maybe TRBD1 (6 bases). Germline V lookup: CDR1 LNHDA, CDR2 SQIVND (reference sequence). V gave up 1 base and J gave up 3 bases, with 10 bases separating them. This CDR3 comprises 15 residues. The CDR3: CASSIVRDINQPQHF. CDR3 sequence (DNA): TGTGCCAGTAGTATAGTGAGGGACATCAATCAGCCCCAGCATTTT. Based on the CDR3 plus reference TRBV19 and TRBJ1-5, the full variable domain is DGGITQSPKYLFRKEGQNVTLSCEQNLNHDAMYWYRQDPGQGLRLIYYSQIVNDFQKGDIAEGYSVSREKKESFPLTVTSAQKNPTAFYLCASSIVRDINQPQHFGDGTRLSIL.

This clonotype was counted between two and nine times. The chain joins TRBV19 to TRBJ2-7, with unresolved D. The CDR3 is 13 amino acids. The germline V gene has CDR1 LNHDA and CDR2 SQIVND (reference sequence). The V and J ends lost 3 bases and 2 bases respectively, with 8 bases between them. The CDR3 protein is CASSIGNPYEQYF. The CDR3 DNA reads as TGTGCCAGTAGTATTGGGAACCCCTACGAGCAGTACTTC.

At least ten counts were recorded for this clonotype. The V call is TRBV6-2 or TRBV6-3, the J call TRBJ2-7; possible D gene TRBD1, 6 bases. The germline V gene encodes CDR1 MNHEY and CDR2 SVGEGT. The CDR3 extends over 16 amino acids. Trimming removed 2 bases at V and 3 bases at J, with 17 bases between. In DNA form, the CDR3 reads TGTGCCAGCAGTTACGCATTACAGGGTCTGGACTACGAGCAGTACTTC. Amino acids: CASSYALQGLDYEQYF.

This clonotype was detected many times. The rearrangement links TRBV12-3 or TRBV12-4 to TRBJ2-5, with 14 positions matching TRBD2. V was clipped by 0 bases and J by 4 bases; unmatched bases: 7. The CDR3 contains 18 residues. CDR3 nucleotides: TGTGCCAGCAGTTTAGCCTATACCGGGACTAGCGGGAGAGAGACCCAGTACTTC. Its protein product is CASSLAYTGTSGRETQYF.

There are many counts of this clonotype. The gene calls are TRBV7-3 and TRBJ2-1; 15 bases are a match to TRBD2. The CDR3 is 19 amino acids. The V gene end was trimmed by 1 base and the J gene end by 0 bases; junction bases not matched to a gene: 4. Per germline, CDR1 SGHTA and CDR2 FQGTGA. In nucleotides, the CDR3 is TGTGCCAGCAGCTTAAGTGGGACTAGCGGGAGGAGCTCCTACAATGAGCAGTTCTTC. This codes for CASSLSGTSGRSSYNEQFF.

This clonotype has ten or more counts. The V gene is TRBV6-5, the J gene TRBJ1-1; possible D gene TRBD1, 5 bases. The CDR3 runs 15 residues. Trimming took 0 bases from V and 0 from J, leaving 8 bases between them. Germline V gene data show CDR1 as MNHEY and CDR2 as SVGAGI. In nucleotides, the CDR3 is TGTGCCAGCAGTTACTCATACAGGCTGAACACTGAAGCTTTCTTT. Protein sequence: CASSYSYRLNTEAFF.

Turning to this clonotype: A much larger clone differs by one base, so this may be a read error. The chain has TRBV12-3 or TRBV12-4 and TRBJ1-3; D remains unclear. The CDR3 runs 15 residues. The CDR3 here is CASRFLGSSGNTLYF. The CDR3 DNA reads TGTGCCAGCAGGTTTTTGGGCTCCTCTGGAAACACCTTATATTTT.

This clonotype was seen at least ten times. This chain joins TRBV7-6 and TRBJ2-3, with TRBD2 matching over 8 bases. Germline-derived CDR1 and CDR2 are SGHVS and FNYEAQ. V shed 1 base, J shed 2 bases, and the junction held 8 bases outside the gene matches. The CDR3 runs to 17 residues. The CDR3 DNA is TGTGCCAGCAGCTTAGGGAAGACTAGCGAGAACACAGATACGCAGTATTTT. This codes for CASSLGKTSENTDTQYF.

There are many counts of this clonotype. CDR3 sequence reads: CASSQVRGGVREQFF. The CDR3 DNA reads as TGCGCCAGCAGCCAAGTGCGCGGGGGGGTACGGGAGCAGTTCTTC. The V gene is TRBV4-1, the J gene TRBJ2-1, with 9 bases lining up with TRBD2. This CDR3 is built from 15 residues. Germline V lookup: CDR1 MGHRA, CDR2 YSYEKL. With V trimmed by 1 base and J by 10 bases, 8 bases remained unmatched.

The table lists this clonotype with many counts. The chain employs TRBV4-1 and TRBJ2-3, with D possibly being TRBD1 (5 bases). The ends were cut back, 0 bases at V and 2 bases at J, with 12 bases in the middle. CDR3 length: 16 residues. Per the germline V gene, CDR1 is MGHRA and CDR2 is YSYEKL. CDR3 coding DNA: TGCGCCAGCAGCCAAGAGGAGACAGTAGTCACAGATACGCAGTATTTT. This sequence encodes CASSQEETVVTDTQYF.

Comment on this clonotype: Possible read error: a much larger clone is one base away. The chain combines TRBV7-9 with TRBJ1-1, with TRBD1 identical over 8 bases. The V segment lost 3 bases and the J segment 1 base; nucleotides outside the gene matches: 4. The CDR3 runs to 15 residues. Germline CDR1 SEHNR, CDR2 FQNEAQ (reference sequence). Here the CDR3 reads CASSFMTGENTEAFF. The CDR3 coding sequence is TGTGCCAGCAGCTTCATGACAGGGGAGAACACTGAAGCTTTCTTT.

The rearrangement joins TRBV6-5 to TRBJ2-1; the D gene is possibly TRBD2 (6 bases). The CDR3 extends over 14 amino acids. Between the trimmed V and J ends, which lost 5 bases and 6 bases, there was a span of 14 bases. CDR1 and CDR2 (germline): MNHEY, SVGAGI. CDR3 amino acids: CASSIRGKANEQFF. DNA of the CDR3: TGTGCCAGCAGTATCCGCGGGAAAGCCAATGAGCAGTTCTTC.

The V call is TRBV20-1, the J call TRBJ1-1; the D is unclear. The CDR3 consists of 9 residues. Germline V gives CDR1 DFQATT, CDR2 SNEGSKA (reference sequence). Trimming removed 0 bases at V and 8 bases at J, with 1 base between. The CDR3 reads CSAREEAFF. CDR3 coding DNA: TGCAGTGCTAGAGAGGAAGCTTTCTTT.